These 10 T cell receptor beta chains originate from one sample sequenced in a study of blood T cell repertoires in COVID-19. TCRdb's table, derived via immunoSEQ multiplex PCR, lists solely in-frame clones and lacks some. The data contain 100,000 to 150,000 clones, about 88% of them singletons. The sequencing input was peripheral blood. These receptors were collected from a man aged 60 to 75 with COVID-19, enrolled during active disease.

The chain recombines TRBV19 with TRBJ2-5; TRBD2 is a possible D gene (6 bases). This CDR3 has 14 residues. Between the trimmed V and J ends, which lost 4 bases and 4 bases, there was a span of 13 bases. The germline V gene encodes CDR1 LNHDA and CDR2 SQIVND (reference sequence). The CDR3: CASSSGAFRETQYF. In DNA, the CDR3 is TGTGCCAGTAGTAGCGGGGCCTTTAGAGAGACCCAGTACTTC. Variable domain in full (rest from reference TRBV19 and TRBJ2-5): DGGITQSPKYLFRKEGQNVTLSCEQNLNHDAMYWYRQDPGQGLRLIYYSQIVNDFQKGDIAEGYSVSREKKESFPLTVTSAQKNPTAFYLCASSSGAFRETQYFGPGTRLLVL.

The chain uses TRBV6-5 and TRBJ1-1, with D tentatively TRBD1 (5 bases). V was pared by 0 bases and J by 2 bases, with 7 bases between. The germline CDR1 and CDR2 sequences are MNHEY and SVGAGI. The CDR3 is 14 amino acids. The CDR3 DNA follows: TGTGCCAGCAGTTACTCCAGGGTTAACACTGAAGCTTTCTTT. It is translated as CASSYSRVNTEAFF.

Notes on this clone: The germline gene is not matched at one end of the junction; a read error may be the cause. CDR3 region: CASSPSRGDEQFF. Written as DNA, the CDR3 is TGTGCTAGCAGTCCCTCCAGGGGTGACGAGCAGTTCTTC. J is TRBJ2-1 and V is TRBV7-7, with D possibly TRBD1 on 6 matching bases. The germline V gene has CDR1 SSHAT and CDR2 FNYEAQ (reference sequence). The CDR3 is 13 residues long. The full variable domain, in which reference TRBV7-7 and TRBJ2-1 provide the parts outside the CDR3, is GAGVSQSPRYKVTKRGQDVTLRCDPISSHATLYWYQQALGQGPEFLTYFNYEAQPDKSGLPSDRFSAERPEGSISTLTIQRTEQRDSAMYRCASSPSRGDEQFFGPGTRLTVL.

The J gene is TRBJ2-2, the V gene TRBV10-1, with TRBD2 matching 9 bases. CDR1 is WNHNN, CDR2 SYGVQD, per germline (reference sequence). J gave up 6 bases and V 3 bases, and 2 bases lay outside the gene matches. The CDR3 loop spans 14 amino acids. Here the CDR3 DNA reads TGCGCCAGCAGTGATCTAGCGGGACCCGGGGAGCTGTTTTTT. The encoded protein is CASSDLAGPGELFF.

The chain recombines TRBV11-3 with TRBJ1-2, with 9 bases identical to TRBD1. Looked up from germline, CDR1 is SGHNT and CDR2 is YENEEA. The CDR3 is 18 residues long. V shed 1 base and J 0 bases; nucleotides not matched to a gene: 9. The CDR3 bases are TGTGCCAGCAGCTTAGGAGGGACAGGGCTCTCTTCTAACTATGGCTACACCTTC. This sequence encodes CASSLGGTGLSSNYGYTF.

This chain joins TRBV30 and TRBJ1-1; no reliable D call. CDR3 length: 12 residues. Germline assignment: CDR1 GTSNPN and CDR2 SVGIG (reference sequence). The V gene lost 0 bases and the J gene lost 5 bases, with 7 bases spanning the gap. The CDR3 DNA follows: TGTGCCTGGAGTGTACCGGGGACTGAAGCTTTCTTT. It yields the protein CAWSVPGTEAFF.

The chain carries TRBV28 and TRBJ2-7; 9 bases align to TRBD2. The CDR3 is 13 amino acids. Germline CDR1 reads MDHEN; CDR2 reads SYDVKM. V lost 8 bases and J lost 4; bases outside the gene matches: 6. CDR3 nucleotide sequence: TGTGCCAGCTTTGCAAGCGGGAGGTACGAGCAGTACTTC. It is translated as CASFASGRYEQYF. The variable domain in full, with the rest retrieved from reference TRBV28 and TRBJ2-7, is DVKVTQSSRYLVKRTGEKVFLECVQDMDHENMFWYRQDPGLGLRLIYFSYDVKMKEKGDIPEGYSVSREKKERFSLILESASTNQTSMYLCASFASGRYEQYFGPGTRLTVT.

The V gene is TRBV5-1, the J gene TRBJ2-3, with 16 bases aligning to TRBD2. The CDR3 length is 16 residues. The germline V gene has CDR1 SGHRS and CDR2 YFSETQ. J lost 6 bases, V lost 4 bases, and 5 bases had no gene match. The CDR3 is CASSPGLAGGSDTQYF. The CDR3 nucleotides are TGCGCCAGCAGCCCGGGACTAGCGGGAGGGTCGGATACGCAGTATTTT.

This rearrangement joins TRBV29-1 to TRBJ2-7, with TRBD2 matching over 9 bases. Germline CDR1 and CDR2: SQVTM and ANQGSEA. With 1 base clipped from V and 5 bases from J, the junction kept 6 bases outside the gene matches. The CDR3 consists of 14 residues. CDR3 loop: CSVEVQREVNEQYF. In DNA, the CDR3 is TGCAGCGTTGAAGTACAGCGGGAGGTCAACGAGCAGTACTTC.

The rearrangement joins TRBV5-4 to TRBJ1-1, with D possibly TRBD1 on 5 matching bases. The CDR3 sequence is 16 residues long. Trimming pared 4 bases from V and 0 bases from J, leaving 16 bases between. CDR1 SGHNT and CDR2 YYREEE come from the germline V gene (reference sequence). CDR3 nucleotides: TGTGCCAGCAGCAGCAACCGACAGAAATTGAACACTGAAGCTTTCTTT. Residues: CASSSNRQKLNTEAFF.